This entry lists 11 T cell receptor beta chains sequenced from one sample in a study of patients and donors after allogeneic stem cell transplantation. TCRdb reprocessed the RT-PCR reads via MiXCR and lists one record per CDR3 protein. The data show roughly 940,000 distinct CDR3 sequences, roughly 18% seen once. The sequenced material came from blood, either unsorted or a sorted T cell fraction (not recorded which). The receptors come from a human donor who was either an allogeneic HSCT recipient or a stem cell or donor lymphocyte infusion donor (not recorded which). It is not recorded whose cells these are; they may come from a transplant donor.

This clonotype was seen at least ten times. The chain combines TRBV29-1 with TRBJ2-1; 7 bases align to TRBD2. CDR1 SQVTM and CDR2 ANQGSEA come from the germline V gene. The CDR3 spans 14 residues. Losses at the gene ends were 4 bases for V and 9 bases for J; bases not matched to a gene: 12. The CDR3 sequence: CSVAHRGGSGEQFF. In DNA, the CDR3 is TGCAGCGTTGCACATCGGGGCGGGAGTGGTGAGCAGTTCTTC.

The CDR3 region has the DNA TGTGCCAGCATCGGCGACAGGGGTGAAAAACTGTTTTTT. The encoded protein is CASIGDRGEKLFF. The chain combines TRBV25-1 with TRBJ1-4, with 8 positions matching TRBD1. The V gene end was trimmed by 7 bases and the J gene end by 7 bases; junction bases not matched to a gene: 5. CDR3 length: 13 amino acids. Germline-derived CDR1 and CDR2 are MGHDK and SYGVNS.

The rearrangement uses TRBV6-2 or TRBV6-3 and TRBJ1-4, with D unresolved. The CDR3 consists of 17 residues. CDR1 and CDR2 (germline): MNHEY, SVGEGT. Trimming stripped 10 bases from V and 0 bases from J, with 21 bases between. This CDR3 is CATRRSETGSTNEKLFF. For the CDR3, the DNA is TGTGCCACCCGACGGTCCGAGACGGGATCAACTAATGAAAAACTGTTTTTT.

The CDR3: CASSEDRPQETQYF. CDR3 sequence (DNA): TGTGCCAGCAGCGAAGACAGGCCGCAAGAGACCCAGTACTTC. This chain joins TRBV21-1 and TRBJ2-5; the D call in the table, TRBD1, was not verified against the DNA. TRBV21-1 is a listed pseudogene. The CDR3 contains 14 residues.

The V gene is TRBV10-3, the J gene TRBJ2-1; 7 positions match TRBD2. The CDR3 contains 16 residues. The ends lost 5 bases at V and 6 bases at J; junction bases unmatched: 13. Germline V gene sequence: CDR1 ENHRY, CDR2 SYGVKD. CDR3 protein: CAISPLASGEGNEQFF. CDR3 sequence (DNA): TGTGCCATCAGTCCCCTCGCCTCGGGGGAGGGCAATGAGCAGTTCTTC.

This clonotype was seen ten or more times. This chain uses TRBV12-3 or TRBV12-4 with TRBJ2-1, with D unresolved. The V gene lost 3 bases and the J gene lost 9 bases, with 6 bases spanning the gap. The CDR3 is made up of 11 amino acids. CDR3 in DNA: TGTGCCAGCAGTTTCAGCAGTGAGCAGTTCTTC. It codes for CASSFSSEQFF.

CDR3 sequence: CASSLGQAPTVGEQYF. Here the CDR3 DNA reads TGTGCCAGCAGCTTAGGTCAGGCTCCTACGGTGGGGGAGCAGTACTTC. The chain employs TRBV7-9 and TRBJ2-7; D is unresolved. Germline CDR1 is SEHNR and CDR2 is FQNEAQ (reference sequence). This CDR3 region has 16 residues. Trimming removed 1 base from V and 7 bases from J, with 20 bases in between.

V is TRBV3-1 and J is TRBJ2-5; 7 bases are shared with TRBD2. With V trimmed by 4 bases and J by 1 base, 9 bases remained unmatched. Germline V gene data show CDR1 as LGHDT and CDR2 as YNNKEL (reference sequence). This CDR3 has 16 amino acids. This CDR3 is CASSLATSAVQETQYF. As DNA, the CDR3 is TGTGCCAGCAGCCTAGCTACTAGCGCGGTCCAAGAGACCCAGTACTTC.

The rearrangement joins TRBV2 to TRBJ1-6, with 7 bases that match TRBD1. Germline lookup yields CDR1 SNHLY and CDR2 FYNNEI. Unmatched junction bases numbered 3, after V lost 2 bases and J lost 2 bases. The CDR3 totals 16 residues. Here the CDR3 reads CASSEQGETYNSPLHF. The CDR3 region has the DNA TGTGCCAGCAGTGAACAGGGGGAGACCTATAATTCACCCCTCCACTTT.

This chain links TRBV11-1 with TRBJ2-2; 14 bases map to TRBD2. This CDR3 contains 19 residues. CDR1 is SGHAT, CDR2 FQDESV, per germline (reference sequence). Germline trimming cut 5 bases from V and 6 bases from J; bases unmatched to any gene: 14. Here the CDR3 reads CASSPVPGLAGEAPGELFF. The DNA of the CDR3 is TGTGCCAGCAGCCCCGTCCCGGGACTAGCGGGAGAGGCCCCCGGGGAGCTGTTTTTT.

The genes are TRBV19 and TRBJ1-1; the D gene is possibly TRBD1 (6 bases). V was pared by 7 bases and J by 1 base, with 16 bases between. Looked up from germline, CDR1 is LNHDA and CDR2 is SQIVND (reference sequence). The CDR3 contains 15 residues. Here the CDR3 reads CASKGGAAQNTEAFF. Written as DNA, the CDR3 is TGTGCCAGTAAAGGGGGGGCAGCGCAGAACACTGAAGCTTTCTTT.